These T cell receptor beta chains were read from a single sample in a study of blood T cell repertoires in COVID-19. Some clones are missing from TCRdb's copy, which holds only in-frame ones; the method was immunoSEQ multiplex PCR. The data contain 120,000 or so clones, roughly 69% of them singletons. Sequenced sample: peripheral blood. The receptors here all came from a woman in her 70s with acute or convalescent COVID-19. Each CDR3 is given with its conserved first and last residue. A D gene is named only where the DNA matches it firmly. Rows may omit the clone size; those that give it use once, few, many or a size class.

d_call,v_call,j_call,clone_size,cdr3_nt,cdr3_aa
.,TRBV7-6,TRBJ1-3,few,TGTGCCAGCAGCCACCCCCGGGACGGGTCCGGGGGGTCTGGAAACACCATATATTTT,CASSHPRDGSGGSGNTIYF
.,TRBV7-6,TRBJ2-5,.,TGTGCCAGCAGCTTAGGAGCCGTCCAAGAGACCCAGTACTTC,CASSLGAVQETQYF
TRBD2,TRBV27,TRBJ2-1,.,TGTGCCAGCAGTTTACGACTAGCGGGAGATAGGGTGCAGTTCTTC,CASSLRLAGDRVQFF
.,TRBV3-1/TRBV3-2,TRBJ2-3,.,TGTGCCAGCAGCCAAGAATACCAGCGGACAGATACGCAGTATTTT,CASSQEYQRTDTQYF
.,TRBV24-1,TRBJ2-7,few,TGTGCCACCAGTGGGGGCCAGGGCGAGCGCGAGCAGTACTTC,CATSGGQGEREQYF
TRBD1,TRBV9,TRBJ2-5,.,TGTGCCAGCAGCAGACGACAGGGCGGAATGGAGACCCAGTACTTC,CASSRRQGGMETQYF
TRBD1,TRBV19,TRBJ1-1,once,TGTGCCAGTCGCCGAAAGGGACAGGGGAACACTGAAGCTTTCTTT,CASRRKGQGNTEAFF
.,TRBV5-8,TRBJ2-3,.,TGTGCCAGCAGCTTGGAAAGAGACGGGATGGATACGCAGTATTTT,CASSLERDGMDTQYF
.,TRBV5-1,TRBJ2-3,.,TGCGCCAGCAGCTTGGGGCTAGCCTTCACAGATACGCAGTATTTT,CASSLGLAFTDTQYF
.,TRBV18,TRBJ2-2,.,TGTGCCAGCTCACCCCTCGCGGGGCTAACGGCCGGGGAGCTGTTTTTT,CASSPLAGLTAGELFF
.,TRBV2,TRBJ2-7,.,TGTGCCAGCAGTGAACAGGGCGCCCACGAGCAGTACTTC,CASSEQGAHEQYF
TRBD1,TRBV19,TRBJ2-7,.,TGTGCCAGCAACCGACAGGGGGACTACGAGCAGTACTTC,CASNRQGDYEQYF
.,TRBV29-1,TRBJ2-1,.,TGCAGCGTTGTTAAGGGAGGTTGGGATGAGCAGTTCTTC,CSVVKGGWDEQFF
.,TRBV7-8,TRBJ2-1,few,TGTGCCAGCAGCCCCCGGGAGTTAGTTTTACAGTTCTTC,CASSPRELVLQFF
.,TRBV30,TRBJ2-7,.,TGTGCCTGGAGTGTAGGAGGGAGTATCTACGAGCAGTACTTC,CAWSVGGSIYEQYF
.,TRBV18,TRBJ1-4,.,TGTGCCAGCTCACCGGGGGGTGATGAAAAACTGTTTTTT,CASSPGGDEKLFF
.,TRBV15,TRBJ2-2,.,TGTGCCACCAGCTTGGAACAGGGTTACCCCGGGGAGCTGTTTTTT,CATSLEQGYPGELFF
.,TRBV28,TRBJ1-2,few,TGTGCCAGCAGGACAGTATCGGTAAACTATGGCTACACCTTC,CASRTVSVNYGYTF
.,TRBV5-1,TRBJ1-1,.,TGCGCCAGCAGCTTGGTCAGTAACACTGAAGCTTTCTTT,CASSLVSNTEAFF
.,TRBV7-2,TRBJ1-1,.,TGTGCCAGCAGCGTTGAGGTCGACACTGAAGCTTTCTTT,CASSVEVDTEAFF
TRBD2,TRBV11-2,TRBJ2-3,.,TGTGCCAGCAGCTTAGAAGCGGGGGCGGATACGCAGTATTTT,CASSLEAGADTQYF
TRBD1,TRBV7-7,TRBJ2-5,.,TGTGCTAGCAGCTTGGGGACAGGGAACCAAGAGACCCAGTACTTC,CASSLGTGNQETQYF
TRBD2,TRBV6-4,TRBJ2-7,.,TGTGCCAGCAGTGACCATCGGCGGGAGAACCTTTGGGAGCAGTACTTC,CASSDHRRENLWEQYF
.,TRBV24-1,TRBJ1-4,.,TGTGCCACCAGTGCTGCTGGCCGAGAAAAACTGTTTTTT,CATSAAGREKLFF
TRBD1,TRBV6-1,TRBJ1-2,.,TGTGCCAGCAGTGAAGCTAGAATGGGGACAGGGGGTGATGGCTACACCTTC,CASSEARMGTGGDGYTF